These T cell receptor beta chains were read from a single sample in a study of T cell repertoires in ileal Crohn's disease. Produced via immunoSEQ multiplex PCR; TCRdb's table is partial and in-frame only. The profile shows about 13,000 clones, around 80% of them singletons. The sequencing sample was made of ileal tissue. Every receptor here comes from an adult with Crohn's disease. Each CDR3 is given with its conserved first and last residue. Fields, in order: D gene, clone size, V gene, CDR3 protein. D genes are given only for firm matches. Only some rows state a clone size, as once, few, many or a class for expanded clones.

D gene: TRBD2; clone size: large; V gene: TRBV5-4; CDR3 protein: CASSLIGLAGERNYEQYF
D gene: NA; clone size: NA; V gene: TRBV14; CDR3 protein: CASSRNILEGTQYF
D gene: NA; clone size: NA; V gene: TRBV6-1; CDR3 protein: CASSGGQGKGGYTF
D gene: NA; clone size: NA; V gene: TRBV6-5; CDR3 protein: CASSSDRGLMNEQFF
D gene: TRBD1; clone size: NA; V gene: TRBV5-1; CDR3 protein: CASSLRGGGGELFF
D gene: NA; clone size: once; V gene: TRBV15; CDR3 protein: CATSRGSQGHYEQYF
D gene: NA; clone size: NA; V gene: TRBV6-5; CDR3 protein: CASSLSRLVNEQFF
D gene: TRBD2; clone size: few; V gene: TRBV2; CDR3 protein: CASRAGTSVQETQYF
D gene: TRBD2; clone size: NA; V gene: TRBV4-1; CDR3 protein: CASSQDKTGLAFSYEQYF
D gene: TRBD1; clone size: NA; V gene: TRBV11-3; CDR3 protein: CASSPRTGNEQFF
D gene: NA; clone size: few; V gene: TRBV18; CDR3 protein: CASSPGGRGTEAFF
D gene: NA; clone size: NA; V gene: TRBV18; CDR3 protein: CASSPQKASTGELFF
D gene: NA; clone size: NA; V gene: TRBV7-2; CDR3 protein: CASSYGGRFADTQYF
D gene: TRBD2; clone size: NA; V gene: TRBV2; CDR3 protein: CASSERGLAPLGGANVLTF
D gene: TRBD1; clone size: NA; V gene: TRBV6-5; CDR3 protein: CASSARDRARSEAFF
D gene: NA; clone size: NA; V gene: TRBV2; CDR3 protein: CASTQTRTEAFF
D gene: NA; clone size: NA; V gene: TRBV13; CDR3 protein: CASSFTQGEQYF
D gene: TRBD2; clone size: NA; V gene: TRBV6-5; CDR3 protein: CASSYSRGRAKDTQYF
D gene: NA; clone size: NA; V gene: TRBV27; CDR3 protein: CASSLYRDSYEQYF
D gene: NA; clone size: NA; V gene: TRBV2; CDR3 protein: CASRPPAGLGSNQPQHF
D gene: TRBD2; clone size: NA; V gene: TRBV7-7; CDR3 protein: CASSTGGGETQYF
D gene: TRBD1; clone size: NA; V gene: TRBV27; CDR3 protein: CASSPDRKIYNSPLHF
D gene: NA; clone size: NA; V gene: TRBV6-5; CDR3 protein: CASSQTDNQPQHF
D gene: TRBD1; clone size: NA; V gene: TRBV19; CDR3 protein: CASSIGFAYRGGNEKLFF
D gene: TRBD2; clone size: NA; V gene: TRBV5-1; CDR3 protein: CASSSGLGGSTDTQYF
D gene: NA; clone size: NA; V gene: TRBV5-4; CDR3 protein: CASSRLAKSSYEQYF
D gene: NA; clone size: NA; V gene: TRBV25-1; CDR3 protein: CASSGTRNTEAFF
D gene: TRBD1; clone size: NA; V gene: TRBV6-1; CDR3 protein: CASRPGQGSPLHF
D gene: NA; clone size: NA; V gene: TRBV6-6; CDR3 protein: CASSYGENTEAFF
D gene: TRBD2; clone size: few; V gene: TRBV9; CDR3 protein: CASSAPTSGTDNEQFF
D gene: TRBD2; clone size: NA; V gene: TRBV30; CDR3 protein: CAWSSSGSGAETQYF
D gene: NA; clone size: NA; V gene: TRBV10-2; CDR3 protein: CASSRTSDEQYF
D gene: NA; clone size: NA; V gene: TRBV18; CDR3 protein: CASSPGFSQPQHF
D gene: NA; clone size: few; V gene: TRBV5-4; CDR3 protein: CASSKGMNTEAFF
D gene: NA; clone size: NA; V gene: TRBV6-6; CDR3 protein: CASSYEGNTEAFF
D gene: TRBD1; clone size: few; V gene: TRBV18; CDR3 protein: CASSPRTGGTGTEAFF
D gene: NA; clone size: NA; V gene: TRBV5-5; CDR3 protein: CASSLGGGGGYSNQPQHF
D gene: TRBD2; clone size: NA; V gene: TRBV7-9; CDR3 protein: CASSLNGGGPNNEQFF
D gene: TRBD2; clone size: NA; V gene: TRBV30; CDR3 protein: CAWRQGLVNEQFF
D gene: NA; clone size: NA; V gene: TRBV5-1; CDR3 protein: CASSLDTSTDTQYF
D gene: NA; clone size: NA; V gene: TRBV18; CDR3 protein: CASSPLDGSSYNEQFF
D gene: TRBD2; clone size: NA; V gene: TRBV9; CDR3 protein: CASSPGTSGIEQYF
D gene: TRBD1; clone size: NA; V gene: TRBV7-7; CDR3 protein: CASSPTGGPLETQYF
D gene: NA; clone size: NA; V gene: TRBV4-1; CDR3 protein: CASSPSLSLTGHEQYF
D gene: NA; clone size: few; V gene: TRBV11-2; CDR3 protein: CASSLVGGGTIMNTEAFF
D gene: TRBD2; clone size: NA; V gene: TRBV5-4; CDR3 protein: CASSLGVAGDTGELFF
D gene: TRBD2; clone size: NA; V gene: TRBV4-1; CDR3 protein: CASSKEREGDYEQYF
D gene: NA; clone size: NA; V gene: TRBV14; CDR3 protein: CASSYAEGGETQYF
D gene: NA; clone size: NA; V gene: TRBV27; CDR3 protein: CASSSNSYGYTF
D gene: TRBD1; clone size: NA; V gene: TRBV5-1; CDR3 protein: CASSSGTGGQPQHF
D gene: NA; clone size: NA; V gene: TRBV10-3; CDR3 protein: CAISERGGPYEQYF
D gene: NA; clone size: NA; V gene: TRBV9; CDR3 protein: CASSVEEGRNEQFF
D gene: TRBD1; clone size: NA; V gene: TRBV5-1; CDR3 protein: CASSVDRDRANYGYTF
D gene: TRBD2; clone size: few; V gene: TRBV11-2; CDR3 protein: CASSSPARAGVVEQYF
D gene: TRBD2; clone size: NA; V gene: TRBV4-2; CDR3 protein: CASSLGLAGDQETQYF